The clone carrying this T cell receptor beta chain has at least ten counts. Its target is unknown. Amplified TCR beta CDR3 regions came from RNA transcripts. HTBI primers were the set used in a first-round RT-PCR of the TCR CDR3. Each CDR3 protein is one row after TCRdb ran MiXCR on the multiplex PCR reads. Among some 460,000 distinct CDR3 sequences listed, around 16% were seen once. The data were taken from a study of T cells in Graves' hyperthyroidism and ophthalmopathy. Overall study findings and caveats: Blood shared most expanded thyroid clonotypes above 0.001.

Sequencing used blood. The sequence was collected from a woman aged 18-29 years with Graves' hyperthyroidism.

In nucleotides, the CDR3 is TGTGCCAGCAGCCAAGAGGAGGCCAGCCCAAAGCCCCAGCATTTT. Translating gives CASSQEEASPKPQHF. The rearrangement uses TRBV4-2 and TRBJ1-5; D is uncertain. The germline V gene has CDR1 LGHNA and CDR2 YNFKEQ. There are 15 residues in the CDR3. Deletions cut 0 bases from V and 8 bases from J, with 14 bases between.